What follows are 2 T cell receptor beta chains derived from one specimen sequenced in a study of human T cells and chemical hapten exposure. TCRdb re-derived calls from the RACE reads in MiXCR, one entry per CDR3 protein. The sample lists 69,000 or so distinct CDR3 sequences; about a tenth were seen once. The sample's time point: patch test 2, 6 weeks after DPC sensitization. Treatment: therapeutic diphenylcyclopropenone sensitization with weekly scalp DPC. This specimen was whole blood, taken in connection with sensitization to the hapten diphenylcyclopropenone (DPC). The receptors come from a woman aged 45-65 years with alopecia areata. Some clones in this sample may be carry-over from other donors' samples.

The rearrangement joins TRBV7-9 to TRBJ2-2, with 7 bases matching TRBD1. The J segment lost 6 bases and the V segment lost 7 bases, leaving 2 bases of the junction unmatched. The CDR3 is 12 amino acids. Germline V gene lookup returns CDR1 SEHNR and CDR2 FQNEAQ (reference sequence). The chain's CDR3 is CASNTGAGELFF. The DNA of the CDR3 is TGTGCCAGCAACACAGGGGCCGGGGAGCTGTTTTTT.

The V gene is TRBV27, the J gene TRBJ1-5; no clear D gene. V was pared by 3 bases and J by 7 bases, with 10 bases between. The CDR3 covers 13 residues. Germline values: CDR1 MNHEY, CDR2 SMNVEV (reference sequence). CDR3: CASSLNRRQPQHF. The CDR3 nucleotides read TGTGCCAGCAGTTTGAACAGAAGACAGCCCCAGCATTTT.